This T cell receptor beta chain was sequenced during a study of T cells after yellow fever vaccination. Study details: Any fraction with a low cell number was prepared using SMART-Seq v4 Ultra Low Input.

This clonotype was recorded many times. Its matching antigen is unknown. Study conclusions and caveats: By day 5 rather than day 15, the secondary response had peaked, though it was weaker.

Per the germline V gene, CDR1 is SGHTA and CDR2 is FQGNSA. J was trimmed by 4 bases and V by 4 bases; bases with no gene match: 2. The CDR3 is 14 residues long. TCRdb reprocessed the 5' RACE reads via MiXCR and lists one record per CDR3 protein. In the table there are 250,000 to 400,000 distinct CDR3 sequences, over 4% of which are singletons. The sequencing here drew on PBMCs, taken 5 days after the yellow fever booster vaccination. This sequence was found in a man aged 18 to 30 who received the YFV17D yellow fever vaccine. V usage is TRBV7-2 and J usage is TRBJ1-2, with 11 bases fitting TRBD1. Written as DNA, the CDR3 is TGTGCCAGCAGCTGGGACAGGGGGTCCTATGGCTACACCTTC. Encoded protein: CASSWDRGSYGYTF.